Shown below are 18 T cell receptor beta chains from a single sample sequenced in a study of shared clonotypes between healthy human individuals. Repertoires were generated with immunoSEQ multiplex PCR, while TCRdb's copy carries only in-frame clones and drops some. The table shows about 2 million clones, with 95% occurring only once. Sequencing used naive CD4+ T cells sorted from blood. Specified subset: CD45RA+ positively selected. These receptors all come from a man between 18 and 35 years old in good health.

The V call is TRBV6-1, the J call TRBJ1-1; D call uncertain. The germline V and J ends were trimmed by 7 bases and 4 bases, with 19 bases remaining between them. The V gene's germline CDR1 is MNHNS and CDR2 SASEGT. The CDR3 totals 15 residues. The CDR3 protein is CASNPLSEIATEAFF. For the CDR3, the DNA is TGTGCCAGCAATCCACTGTCAGAGATAGCCACTGAAGCTTTCTTT.

V gene TRBV2 combines with J gene TRBJ2-5, with 7 bases fitting TRBD2. Germline CDR1 and CDR2: SNHLY and FYNNEI. J was trimmed by 4 bases and V by 8 bases; bases with no gene match: 13. The CDR3 is 15 amino acids. The CDR3 region has the DNA TGTGCCAGCTTGACCCCACGCGGGAGTTCAGAGACCCAGTACTTC. Translated: CASLTPRGSSETQYF.

This chain uses TRBV4-3 with TRBJ2-5, with 13 nucleotides matching TRBD2. CDR1 LGHNA and CDR2 YSLEER come from the germline V gene. J was trimmed by 4 bases and V by 3 bases; bases with no gene match: 8. The CDR3 covers 17 residues. CDR3 amino acids: CASSQGPWTSGGETQYF. CDR3 nucleotide sequence: TGCGCCAGCAGCCAGGGGCCCTGGACTAGCGGGGGAGAGACCCAGTACTTC.

The rearrangement joins TRBV18 to TRBJ2-7, with D tentatively TRBD2 (5 bases). Trimming took 1 base from V and 1 from J, leaving 8 bases between them. CDR1 KGHSH and CDR2 LQKENI come from the germline V gene. This CDR3 has 14 amino acids. The CDR3 DNA reads TGTGCCAGCTCACCACTTACTAGGTCCTACGAGCAGTACTTC. It is translated as CASSPLTRSYEQYF.

The chain employs TRBV5-1 and TRBJ2-1; 8 nucleotides match TRBD2. Per germline, CDR1 SGHRS and CDR2 YFSETQ. V shed 4 bases, J shed 6 bases, and the junction held 12 bases outside the gene matches. The CDR3 is 16 amino acids. The CDR3 DNA follows: TGCGCCAGCAGCCCCCATAGCGGGAAGAGGGGCAATGAGCAGTTCTTC. Translating it yields CASSPHSGKRGNEQFF.

The chain links TRBV5-1 to TRBJ1-5, with 7 positions matching TRBD1. Trimming cost V 4 bases and J 5 bases; bases outside gene matches: 9. Germline CDR1 reads SGHRS; CDR2 reads YFSETQ. This CDR3 is 15 amino acids long. In DNA form, the CDR3 reads TGCGCCAGCAGCCTGACAGGGTTTCAGGATCAGCCCCAGCATTTT. Its translation is CASSLTGFQDQPQHF.

The sample holds one count of this clone. J is TRBJ2-7 and V is TRBV10-3, with D uncertain. This CDR3 region has 15 residues. The germline gives CDR1 ENHRY, CDR2 SYGVKD. V dropped 0 bases and J dropped 3 bases, with 12 bases sitting between them. The CDR3 region is CAISESGNPSYEQYF. As DNA, the CDR3 is TGTGCCATCAGTGAGTCGGGCAATCCCAGCTACGAGCAGTACTTC.

Concerning this clone itself: The sample holds other DNA sequences that translate to the same CDR3. The V call is TRBV27, the J call TRBJ1-2; 8 bases match TRBD1. CDR1 and CDR2 from the germline V gene are MNHEY and SMNVEV (reference sequence). The CDR3 extends over 14 amino acids. Trimming cost V 0 bases and J 8 bases; bases outside gene matches: 5. The CDR3 DNA reads TGTGCCAGCAGTTTATCTCAGGGGGCAGGCGGCTACACCTTC. It is translated as CASSLSQGAGGYTF.

The chain carries TRBV7-2 and TRBJ2-7, with 9 bases identical to TRBD2. CDR1 is SGHTA and CDR2 is FQGNSA in the germline V gene. Losses at the gene ends were 7 bases for V and 7 bases for J; bases not matched to a gene: 11. This CDR3 has 14 residues. CDR3 residues: CASTPGLAHGEQYF. CDR3 sequence (DNA): TGTGCCAGCACCCCGGGACTAGCTCATGGGGAGCAGTACTTC.

This clone was counted once. CDR3: CASRRDWQNTEAFF. CDR3 in DNA: TGTGCCAGCAGACGGGACTGGCAGAACACTGAAGCTTTCTTT. This chain joins TRBV6-6 and TRBJ1-1; D perhaps matches TRBD1 (5 bases). Germline lookup yields CDR1 MNHNY and CDR2 SVGAGI (reference sequence). This CDR3 is 14 amino acids long. V gave up 6 bases and J gave up 1 base, with 12 bases separating them.

This clone was counted a single time. The J gene is TRBJ1-3, the V gene TRBV2; no clear D. The CDR3 is 15 amino acids. V lost 5 bases and J 0 bases, leaving 11 bases between the germline ends. Germline V gives CDR1 SNHLY, CDR2 FYNNEI. The CDR3 sequence is CASSRTADSGNTIYF. As DNA, the CDR3 is TGTGCCAGCAGTCGTACGGCCGACTCTGGAAACACCATATATTTT.

The chain has TRBV19 and TRBJ1-2, with TRBD1 matching over 10 bases. CDR3 length equals 14 residues. V trimming: 9 bases; J trimming: 5 bases; junction bases outside the gene matches: 9. Germline V gene lookup returns CDR1 LNHDA and CDR2 SQIVND (reference sequence). The CDR3 DNA sequence: TGTGCCAGCCACCGGGACAGGGGAGAGTATGGCTACACCTTC. Protein: CASHRDRGEYGYTF.

This clone was seen only a few times. This chain uses TRBV10-3 with TRBJ2-7, with a weak D call TRBD2 (6 bases). This CDR3 has 12 amino acids. V dropped 4 bases and J dropped 6 bases, with 10 bases sitting between them. Germline V CDR1 and CDR2: ENHRY, SYGVKD. DNA of the CDR3: TGTGCCATCAGTGTTGGGGGAGGCGAGCAGTACTTC. Encoded protein: CAISVGGGEQYF.

The chain uses TRBV5-8 and TRBJ1-3; no clear D gene. Between the trimmed V and J ends, which lost 8 bases and 0 bases, there was a span of 12 bases. Germline CDR1 and CDR2: SGHTS and YDEGEE. This CDR3 spans 14 amino acids. In DNA form, the CDR3 reads TGTGCCAGAAGAGAAAGAGGCTCTGGAAACACCATATATTTT. Translated: CARRERGSGNTIYF.

The chain's CDR3 is CAWNTGKGAEGEAFF. The CDR3 coding sequence is TGTGCCTGGAATACAGGTAAGGGGGCCGAGGGTGAAGCTTTCTTT. The rearrangement uses TRBV30 and TRBJ1-1; 7 nucleotides match TRBD1. The CDR3 is made up of 15 amino acids. The germline CDR1 and CDR2 sequences are GTSNPN and SVGIG (reference sequence). The junction had 15 bases not matched to a gene; V was cut back by 4 bases and J by 7 bases.

The chain carries TRBV30 and TRBJ1-5, with TRBD1 identical over 7 bases. Losses at the gene ends were 7 bases for V and 7 bases for J; bases not matched to a gene: 10. Germline CDR1 is GTSNPN and CDR2 is SVGIG (reference sequence). The CDR3 extends over 13 amino acids. The CDR3 region is CASEKGAGQPQHF. The CDR3 nucleotides read TGTGCCTCGGAGAAGGGGGCCGGGCAGCCCCAGCATTTT.

The V gene is TRBV5-6, the J gene TRBJ2-5; D remains unclear. The germline V gene has CDR1 SGHDT and CDR2 YYEEEE. V lost 3 bases to trimming and J lost 2 bases, with 17 bases between them. This CDR3 contains 16 residues. The chain's CDR3 is CASSSLGRDFQETQYF. CDR3 in DNA: TGTGCCAGCAGCTCCCTCGGGCGCGATTTTCAAGAGACCCAGTACTTC.

V is TRBV7-2 and J is TRBJ2-5; 9 bases are shared with TRBD1. The CDR3 totals 16 residues. The germline gives CDR1 SGHTA, CDR2 FQGNSA. Trimming at V came to 3 bases and at J to 2 bases, leaving 7 bases not matched to a gene. This CDR3 reads CASSFSGTGWQETQYF. The CDR3 coding sequence is TGTGCCAGCAGCTTCTCCGGGACAGGGTGGCAAGAGACCCAGTACTTC.